The 2 T cell receptor beta chains listed next were all sequenced from one sample in a study of T cells after posttransplantation cyclophosphamide. This table comes from immunoSEQ multiplex PCR, and its TCRdb copy is limited to in-frame clones, with some not included. The table records tens of thousands of clones, 90% of them present only once. A marrow graft followed busulfan-fludarabine conditioning, with cyclophosphamide on days +3 and +4. Sequencing used PBMCs, obtained 55 to 70 days after allogeneic stem cell transplant with posttransplant cyclophosphamide. The receptor source for this set is a male patient aged 55 to 69 who received an allogeneic stem cell transplant from a related donor and was CMV-positive. Some of the T cells might come from the graft donor.

As concerns this clone: Different DNA sequences within this sample yield the same CDR3. The rearrangement uses TRBV11-2 and TRBJ1-1; tentative D call: TRBD1 (6 bases). From germline, CDR1 is SGHAT and CDR2 FQNNGV. Trimming stripped 5 bases from V and 2 bases from J, with 15 bases between. This CDR3 contains 15 residues. The CDR3 region is CASSPQTGGNTEAFF. The CDR3 nucleotides are TGTGCCAGCAGCCCACAGACAGGAGGTAACACTGAAGCTTTCTTT.

V and J are TRBV5-4 and TRBJ2-5, with D perhaps TRBD1 (6 bases). Germline CDR1 is SGHNT and CDR2 is YYREEE (reference sequence). The germline V and J ends were trimmed by 0 bases and 3 bases, with 6 bases remaining between them. There are 13 residues in the CDR3. The CDR3 protein is CASSLDREETQYF. In DNA, the CDR3 is TGTGCCAGCAGCTTGGACAGGGAAGAGACCCAGTACTTC.